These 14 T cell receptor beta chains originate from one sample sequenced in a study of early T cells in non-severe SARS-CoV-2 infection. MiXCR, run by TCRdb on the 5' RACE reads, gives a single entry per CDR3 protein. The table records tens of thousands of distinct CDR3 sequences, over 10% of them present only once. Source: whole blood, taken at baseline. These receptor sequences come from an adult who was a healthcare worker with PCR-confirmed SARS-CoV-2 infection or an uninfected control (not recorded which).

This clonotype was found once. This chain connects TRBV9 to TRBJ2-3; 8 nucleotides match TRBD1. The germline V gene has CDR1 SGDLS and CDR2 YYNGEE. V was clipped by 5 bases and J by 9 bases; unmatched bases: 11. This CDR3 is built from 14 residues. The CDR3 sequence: CASSSRDRPQTQYF. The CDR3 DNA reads TGTGCCAGCAGTTCCCGGGACAGGCCCCAGACGCAGTATTTT.

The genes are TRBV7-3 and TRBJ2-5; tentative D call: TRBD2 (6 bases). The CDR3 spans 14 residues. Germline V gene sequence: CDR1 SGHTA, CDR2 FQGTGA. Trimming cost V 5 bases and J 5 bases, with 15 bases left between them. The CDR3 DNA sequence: TGTGCCAGCAGCCCCGGTCGGGGGTATGAGACCCAGTACTTC. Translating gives CASSPGRGYETQYF.

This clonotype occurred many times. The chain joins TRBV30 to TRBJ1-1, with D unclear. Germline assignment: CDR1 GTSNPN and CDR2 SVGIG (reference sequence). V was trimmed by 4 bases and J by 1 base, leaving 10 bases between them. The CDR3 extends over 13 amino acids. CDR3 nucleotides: TGTGCCTGGAACGTTTATAGGAACACTGAAGCTTTCTTT. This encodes CAWNVYRNTEAFF.

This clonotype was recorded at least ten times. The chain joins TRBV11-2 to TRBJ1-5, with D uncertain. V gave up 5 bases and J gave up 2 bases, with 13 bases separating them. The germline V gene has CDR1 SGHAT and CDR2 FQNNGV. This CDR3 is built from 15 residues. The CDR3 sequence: CASSPEGLGNQPQHF. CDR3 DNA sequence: TGTGCCAGCAGCCCGGAGGGCTTAGGCAATCAGCCCCAGCATTTT.

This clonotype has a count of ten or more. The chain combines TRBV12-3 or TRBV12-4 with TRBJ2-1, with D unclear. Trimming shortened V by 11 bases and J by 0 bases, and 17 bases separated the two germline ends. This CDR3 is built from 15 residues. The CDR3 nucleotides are TGTGCCCGTATGGTAGCTGTCAACTCCTACAATGAGCAGTTCTTC. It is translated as CARMVAVNSYNEQFF.

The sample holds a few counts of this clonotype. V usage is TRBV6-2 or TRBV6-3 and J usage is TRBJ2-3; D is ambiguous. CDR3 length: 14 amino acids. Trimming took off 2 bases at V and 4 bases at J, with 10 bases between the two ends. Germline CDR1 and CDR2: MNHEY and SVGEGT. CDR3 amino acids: CASSYRQVADTQYF. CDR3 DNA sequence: TGTGCCAGCAGTTACAGGCAAGTTGCAGATACGCAGTATTTT.

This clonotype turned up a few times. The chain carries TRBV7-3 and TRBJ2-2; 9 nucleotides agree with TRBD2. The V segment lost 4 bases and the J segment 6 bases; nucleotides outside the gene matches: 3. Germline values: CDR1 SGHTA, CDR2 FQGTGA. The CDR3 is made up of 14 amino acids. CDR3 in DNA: TGTGCCAGCAGCTCGGGGACTAGCCCCGGGGAGCTGTTTTTT. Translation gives CASSSGTSPGELFF.

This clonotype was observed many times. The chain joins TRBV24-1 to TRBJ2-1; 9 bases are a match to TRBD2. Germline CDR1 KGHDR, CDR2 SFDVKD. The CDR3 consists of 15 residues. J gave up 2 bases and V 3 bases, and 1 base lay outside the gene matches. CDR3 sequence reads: CATSDRTSAYNEQFF. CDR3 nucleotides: TGTGCCACCAGTGATCGGACTAGCGCCTACAATGAGCAGTTCTTC.

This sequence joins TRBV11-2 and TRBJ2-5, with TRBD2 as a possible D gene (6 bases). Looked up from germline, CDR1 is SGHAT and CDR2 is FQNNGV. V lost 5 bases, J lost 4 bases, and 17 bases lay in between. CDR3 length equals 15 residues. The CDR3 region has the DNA TGTGCCAGCAGCCTGGTGCGGGGTATTCGAGAGACCCAGTACTTC. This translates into CASSLVRGIRETQYF. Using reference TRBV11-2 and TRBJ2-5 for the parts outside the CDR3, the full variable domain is EAGVAQSPRYKIIEKRQSVAFWCNPISGHATLYWYQQILGQGPKLLIQFQNNGVVDDSQLPKDRFSAERLKGVDSTLKIQPAKLEDSAVYLCASSLVRGIRETQYFGPGTRLLVL.

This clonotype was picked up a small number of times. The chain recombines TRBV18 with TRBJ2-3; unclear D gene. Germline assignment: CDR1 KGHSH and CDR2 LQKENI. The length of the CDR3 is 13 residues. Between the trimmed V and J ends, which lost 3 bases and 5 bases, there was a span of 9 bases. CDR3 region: CASSPAGGDTQYF. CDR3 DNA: TGTGCCAGCTCACCGGCCGGTGGAGATACGCAGTATTTT. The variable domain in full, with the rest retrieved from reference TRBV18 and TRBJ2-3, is NAGVMQNPRHLVRRRGQEARLRCSPMKGHSHVYWYRQLPEEGLKFMVYLQKENIIDESGMPKERFSAEFPKEGPSILRIQQVVRGDSAAYFCASSPAGGDTQYFGPGTRLTVL.

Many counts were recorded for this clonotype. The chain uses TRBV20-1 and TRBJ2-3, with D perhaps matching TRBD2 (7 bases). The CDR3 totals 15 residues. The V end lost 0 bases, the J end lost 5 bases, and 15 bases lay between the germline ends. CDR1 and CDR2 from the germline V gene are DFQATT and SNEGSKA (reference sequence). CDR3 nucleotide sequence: TGCAGTGCTAGAGATAGGGGGGGAGGGATAGATACGCAGTATTTT. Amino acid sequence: CSARDRGGGIDTQYF.

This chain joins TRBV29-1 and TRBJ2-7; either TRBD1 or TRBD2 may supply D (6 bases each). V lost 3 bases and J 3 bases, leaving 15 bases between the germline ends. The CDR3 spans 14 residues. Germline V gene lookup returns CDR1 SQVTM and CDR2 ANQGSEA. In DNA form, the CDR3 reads TGCAGCGTTGACTGGGGGCGGGGCAGCTACGAGCAGTACTTC. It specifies CSVDWGRGSYEQYF.

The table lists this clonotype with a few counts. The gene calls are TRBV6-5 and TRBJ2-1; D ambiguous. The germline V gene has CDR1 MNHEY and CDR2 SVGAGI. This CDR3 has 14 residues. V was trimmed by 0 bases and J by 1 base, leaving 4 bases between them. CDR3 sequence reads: CASSYSRSYNEQFF. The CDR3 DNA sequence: TGTGCCAGCAGTTACTCACGATCCTACAATGAGCAGTTCTTC.

For the CDR3, the DNA is TGTGCCACACAGGGGGCAGGCTATGGCTACACCTTC. It encodes CATQGAGYGYTF. The rearrangement links TRBV7-9 to TRBJ1-2; 9 bases are a match to TRBD1. This CDR3 spans 12 amino acids. Trimming cost V 10 bases and J 4 bases; bases outside gene matches: 4. Germline assignment: CDR1 SEHNR and CDR2 FQNEAQ (reference sequence).